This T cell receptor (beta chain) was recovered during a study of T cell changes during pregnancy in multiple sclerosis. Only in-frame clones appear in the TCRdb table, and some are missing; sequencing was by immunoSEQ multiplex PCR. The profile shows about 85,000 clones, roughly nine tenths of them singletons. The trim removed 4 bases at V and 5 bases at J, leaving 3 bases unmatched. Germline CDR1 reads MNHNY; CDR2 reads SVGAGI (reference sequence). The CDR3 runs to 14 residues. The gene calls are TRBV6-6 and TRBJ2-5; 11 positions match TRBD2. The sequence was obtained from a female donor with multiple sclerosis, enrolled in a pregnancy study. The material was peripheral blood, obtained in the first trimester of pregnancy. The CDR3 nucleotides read TGTGCCAGCAGTTTAGTAGCGGGAGGGGAGACCCAGTACTTC. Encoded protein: CASSLVAGGETQYF.